The 14 T cell receptor beta chains listed next were all sequenced from one sample in a study of blood T cells in healthy people across ages. It was with a sample-barcoded 5' primer and a J-beta primer mix that a second PCR of roughly 7 to 12 cycles was run. TCRdb itself ran the 5' RACE reads through MiXCR, one entry per CDR3 protein. The table includes about 1.1 million distinct CDR3 sequences, about two fifths detected once. The sequencing input was blood. Source of these receptors: a man in his late teens or twenties in good health.

The genes are TRBV2 and TRBJ2-7, with TRBD2 as a possible D gene (5 bases). The end of the DNA aligns better with TRBJ2-5, so the J call may be wrong. Per germline, CDR1 SNHLY and CDR2 FYNNEI. The CDR3 length is 11 residues. In DNA form, the CDR3 reads TGTGCCACCGAGGGCGGGGAGACCCAGTACTTC. It specifies CATEGGETQYF.

This rearrangement joins TRBV6-6 to TRBJ1-1; D gene uncertain. Germline V gene sequence: CDR1 MNHNY, CDR2 SVGAGI (reference sequence). This CDR3 has 15 residues. V was trimmed by 0 bases and J by 1 base, leaving 9 bases between them. The CDR3 DNA is TGTGCCAGCAGTTACTCGGCCCTAAAGAACACTGAAGCTTTCTTT. It encodes CASSYSALKNTEAFF.

This clonotype occurred a few times. The chain employs TRBV20-1 and TRBJ2-5, with 7 bases matching TRBD1. The CDR3 totals 12 residues. V lost 6 bases and J lost 6; bases outside the gene matches: 7. Germline V gene sequence: CDR1 DFQATT, CDR2 SNEGSKA (reference sequence). CDR3 sequence reads: CSAGQETQTQYF. CDR3 sequence (DNA): TGCAGTGCCGGACAGGAGACTCAGACCCAGTACTTC.

This chain links TRBV7-9 with TRBJ1-1, with a tentative D call TRBD1 (5 bases). CDR3 size: 16 residues. With 5 bases removed from V and 7 bases from J, the gap between germline ends came to 23 bases. Germline CDR1 reads SEHNR; CDR2 reads FQNEAQ (reference sequence). DNA for the CDR3: TGTGCCAGCAGCCCCCATCCCCGAGGTGAGGGGAATGAAGCTTTCTTT. Protein product: CASSPHPRGEGNEAFF.

Only a few counts were recorded for this clonotype. The CDR3 sequence: CSSEGQGYTEAFF. In nucleotides, the CDR3 is TGCAGTTCAGAGGGACAGGGTTACACTGAAGCTTTCTTT. V usage is TRBV20-1 and J usage is TRBJ1-1, with 9 positions matching TRBD1. Germline V gene lookup returns CDR1 DFQATT and CDR2 SNEGSKA (reference sequence). V shed 8 bases, J shed 3 bases, and the junction held 7 bases outside the gene matches. The CDR3 loop spans 13 amino acids.

This clonotype showed up just once. J is TRBJ1-2 and V is TRBV19, with TRBD1 matching 9 bases. The CDR3 totals 14 residues. Trimming at V came to 4 bases and at J to 8 bases, leaving 8 bases not matched to a gene. The germline V gene encodes CDR1 LNHDA and CDR2 SQIVND (reference sequence). This CDR3 is CASSKLDRGIGYTF. The DNA for the CDR3 is TGTGCCAGTAGTAAGCTGGACAGGGGAATAGGCTACACCTTC.

This clonotype was seen a handful of times. The chain is built from TRBV6-5 and TRBJ2-7, with 8 positions matching TRBD1. The CDR3 has 15 residues. Germline V gene data show CDR1 as MNHEY and CDR2 as SVGAGI. V was pared by 2 bases and J by 3 bases, with 6 bases of the junction left unmatched. This chain's CDR3 is CASSYRTGPYYEQYF. For the CDR3, the DNA is TGTGCCAGCAGTTACAGGACAGGGCCTTACTACGAGCAGTACTTC.

This clonotype came up a few times. The gene calls are TRBV6-6 and TRBJ1-2, with D possibly matching TRBD1 (5 bases). CDR3 length equals 14 residues. Germline V gene sequence: CDR1 MNHNY, CDR2 SVGAGI (reference sequence). Trimming took off 6 bases at V and 3 bases at J, with 14 bases between the two ends. CDR3 sequence reads: CASRGGEVYYGYTF. DNA for the CDR3: TGTGCCAGCAGGGGAGGGGAGGTTTACTATGGCTACACCTTC.

The chain has TRBV12-5 and TRBJ1-1; possible D gene TRBD1, 6 bases. The germline V gene has CDR1 LGHNT and CDR2 FRNRAP. Trimming stripped 3 bases from V and 5 bases from J, with 16 bases between. CDR3 length: 15 residues. The CDR3 reads CASGFDRTPGTEAFF. CDR3 DNA: TGTGCTAGTGGTTTCGACAGGACCCCAGGGACTGAAGCTTTCTTT.

There are a few counts of this clonotype. At one end, the junction sequence differs from germline, possibly due to a read error. The gene calls are TRBV2 and TRBJ2-1, with 13 bases identical to TRBD2. The CDR3 consists of 17 residues. The germline V gene has CDR1 SNHLY and CDR2 FYNNEI. In nucleotides, the CDR3 is TGTGCCAGCAGAGAAGATTTACTAGCGGGGGGGCCAGATGAGCAGTTCTTC. It translates to CASREDLLAGGPDEQFF.

This clonotype was detected only once. The chain couples TRBV20-1 to TRBJ1-1; maybe TRBD1 (5 bases). Trimming pared 2 bases from V and 0 bases from J, leaving 16 bases between. The CDR3 is 16 amino acids. The germline V gene has CDR1 DFQATT and CDR2 SNEGSKA (reference sequence). CDR3 amino acids: CSARRGWELMNTEAFF. The CDR3 nucleotides read TGCAGTGCTAGACGGGGGTGGGAACTTATGAACACTGAAGCTTTCTTT.

In this sample, this clonotype turned up a few times. This chain connects TRBV10-3 to TRBJ2-5; 10 bases are shared with TRBD2. Germline V gene data show CDR1 as ENHRY and CDR2 as SYGVKD. The CDR3 runs to 16 residues. The V segment lost 4 bases and the J segment 2 bases; nucleotides outside the gene matches: 7. CDR3 nucleotide sequence: TGTGCCATCAGTGCTCAACTAGCGGGGCTACAAGAGACCCAGTACTTC. This encodes CAISAQLAGLQETQYF.

This clonotype was recorded a few times. One end of the junction fails to match germline, which may point to a read error. CDR3 in amino acids: CASSDSSGSAGANVLTF. Here the CDR3 DNA reads TGTGCCAGCAGTGACTCTTCGGGGAGTGCTGGGGCCAACGTCCTGACTTTC. The chain recombines TRBV6-2 or TRBV6-3 with TRBJ2-6; the D gene is possibly TRBD2 (5 bases). CDR1 is MNHEY and CDR2 is SVGEGT in the germline V gene. The length of the CDR3 is 17 residues.

The genes are TRBV9 and TRBJ1-4; D not certain. CDR3 size: 15 residues. The V gene's germline CDR1 is SGDLS and CDR2 YYNGEE. V was pared by 0 bases and J by 4 bases, with 10 bases between. The chain's CDR3 is CASSVGAASNEKLFF. The CDR3 DNA reads TGTGCCAGCAGCGTAGGGGCGGCGAGTAATGAAAAACTGTTTTTT.